Listed here is a single T cell receptor (beta chain). V lost 0 bases to trimming and J lost 5 bases, with 14 bases between them. The CDR3 has 16 residues. Germline CDR1 SNHLY, CDR2 FYNNEI. The data were obtained in a study of long-term antiretroviral therapy in people with HIV. The immunoSEQ assay was v3.0, run at survey level. Here immunoSEQ multiplex PCR was the method, and the copy in TCRdb shows in-frame clones only, minus some. The sample lists about 21,000 clones; 90% were seen once. The sample in question was unsorted PBMCs, obtained nearly 4.5 years before starting antiretroviral therapy. The chain is built from TRBV2 and TRBJ1-5; D is undetermined. The sequence derives from a woman in her twenties or thirties with HIV. Written as DNA, the CDR3 is TGTGCCAGCAGTGAAGCGCTTATGGGTGCAGATCAGCCCCAGCATTTT. Protein sequence: CASSEALMGADQPQHF.